One and the same sample provided the 12 T cell receptor beta chains below, sequenced in a study of T cell repertoires in cytomegalovirus infection. MiXCR, applied by TCRdb to the reads, yields one record per CDR3 protein. The repertoire holds almost 300,000 distinct CDR3 sequences, 9.6% seen once, with approximately 2.4% in the top ten. Sequencing was done on a sample of PBMCs. The receptors stem from a human donor in good health (CMV status not recorded). Some clones in this sample may be carry-over from other donors' samples.

The table lists this clonotype with many counts. This rearrangement joins TRBV27 to TRBJ2-1; 11 positions agree with TRBD2. CDR1 MNHEY and CDR2 SMNVEV come from the germline V gene (reference sequence). The CDR3 consists of 15 residues. V trimming: 6 bases; J trimming: 8 bases; junction bases outside the gene matches: 9. The CDR3 sequence: CASSPLAGGWDEQFF. The CDR3 region has the DNA TGTGCCAGCAGCCCTCTAGCGGGGGGTTGGGATGAGCAGTTCTTC.

This clonotype appeared many times. The gene calls are TRBV5-5 and TRBJ1-2; D uncertain. The length of the CDR3 is 15 residues. The V end was cut by 2 bases, the J end by 2 bases, with 13 bases between. Germline-derived CDR1 and CDR2 are SGHKS and YYEKEE (reference sequence). CDR3 residues: CASSFLLQINYGYTF. The CDR3 nucleotides are TGTGCCAGCAGCTTCCTGCTCCAAATAAACTATGGCTACACCTTC.

This clonotype was picked up many times. The genes are TRBV20-1 and TRBJ1-1; 12 bases are shared with TRBD1. The CDR3 is made up of 13 amino acids. V gave up 6 bases and J gave up 5 bases; unmatched junction bases: 4. Germline assignment: CDR1 DFQATT and CDR2 SNEGSKA (reference sequence). CDR3 in amino acids: CSAPGQGATEAFF. CDR3 in DNA: TGCAGTGCCCCGGGACAGGGGGCGACTGAAGCTTTCTTT.

This clonotype was seen ten or more times. The chain has TRBV7-9 and TRBJ2-1; 10 nucleotides match TRBD2. Germline lookup yields CDR1 SEHNR and CDR2 FQNEAQ (reference sequence). The CDR3 has 15 residues. The junction had 3 bases not matched to a gene; V was cut back by 5 bases and J by 2 bases. This chain's CDR3 is CASSPSGGAYNEQFF. The CDR3 DNA reads as TGTGCCAGCAGCCCGAGCGGGGGGGCCTACAATGAGCAGTTCTTC.

This clonotype was found many times. The chain links TRBV4-3 to TRBJ2-3; 9 nucleotides match TRBD2. V dropped 3 bases and J dropped 12; count of bases not matched to a gene: 13. This CDR3 has 15 amino acids. Germline values: CDR1 LGHNA, CDR2 YSLEER. The CDR3 protein is CASSQDSSGDTSQYF. CDR3 sequence (DNA): TGCGCCAGCAGCCAGGACTCTAGCGGGGACACAAGCCAGTATTTT.

This clonotype was seen many times. V and J are TRBV25-1 and TRBJ2-6, with D unresolved. With 4 bases removed from V and 4 bases from J, the gap between germline ends came to 8 bases. The CDR3 has 14 amino acids. Germline-derived CDR1 and CDR2 are MGHDK and SYGVNS. Here the CDR3 DNA reads TGTGCCAGCAGTGGTAGGGCAGGGGCCAACGTCCTGACTTTC. Translation: CASSGRAGANVLTF.

This clonotype was found many times. The genes are TRBV6-2 or TRBV6-3 and TRBJ2-3; D is uncertain. Deletions cut 2 bases from V and 4 bases from J, with 10 bases between. This CDR3 has 14 amino acids. Germline CDR1 MNHEY, CDR2 SVGEGT. This chain's CDR3 is CASSYPRIPDTQYF. The CDR3 nucleotides read TGTGCCAGCAGTTACCCGAGAATTCCAGATACGCAGTATTTT.

This clonotype has only a few counts. The chain is built from TRBV29-1 and TRBJ2-1; D tentatively fits TRBD1 or TRBD2 (5 bases each). The CDR3 is 13 residues long. Germline V gene lookup returns CDR1 SQVTM and CDR2 ANQGSEA. V lost 8 bases, J lost 8 bases, and 19 bases lay in between. CDR3 in DNA: TGCAGCACCGGGGCATCGGAGGTCTATGAGCAGTTCTTC. Translated, it gives CSTGASEVYEQFF.

This clonotype was observed at least ten times. J is TRBJ2-2 and V is TRBV7-2; tentatively, D is TRBD1 (6 bases). Trimming removed 5 bases from V and 1 base from J, with 8 bases in between. Per germline, CDR1 SGHTA and CDR2 FQGNSA. This CDR3 is built from 14 residues. This CDR3 reads CASSRGGNTGELFF. The CDR3 DNA reads TGTGCCAGCAGCCGAGGGGGGAACACCGGGGAGCTGTTTTTT. Using reference TRBV7-2 and TRBJ2-2 for the parts outside the CDR3, the full variable domain is GAGVSQSPSNKVTEKGKDVELRCDPISGHTALYWYRQSLGQGLEFLIYFQGNSAPDKSGLPSDRFSAERTGGSVSTLTIQRTQQEDSAVYLCASSRGGNTGELFFGEGSRLTVL.

This sequence joins TRBV27 and TRBJ1-2; no clear D. Germline lookup yields CDR1 MNHEY and CDR2 SMNVEV (reference sequence). The CDR3 runs 14 residues. V lost 3 bases and J 4 bases, leaving 12 bases between the germline ends. CDR3 sequence: CASSFGHGGYGYTF. CDR3 bases: TGTGCCAGCAGTTTCGGCCATGGAGGCTATGGCTACACCTTC.

This clonotype was detected ten times or more. The chain uses TRBV7-9 and TRBJ1-5; D is ambiguous. Germline lookup yields CDR1 SEHNR and CDR2 FQNEAQ (reference sequence). The CDR3 is 13 residues long. V was clipped by 3 bases and J by 0 bases, with 3 bases between them. The CDR3 DNA reads TGTGCCAGCAGCTTTAGTAGCAATCAGCCCCAGCATTTT. It is translated as CASSFSSNQPQHF.

As DNA, the CDR3 is TGCAGTGCTAGCGTTACAGACACTGAAGCTTTCTTT. This translates into CSASVTDTEAFF. The chain uses TRBV20-1 and TRBJ1-1; no reliable D call. Trimming left V 3 bases short and J 3 bases short, with 8 bases between. Germline CDR1 reads DFQATT; CDR2 reads SNEGSKA (reference sequence). CDR3 length: 12 amino acids.